What follows are 4 T cell receptor beta chains derived from one specimen sequenced in a study of OX40 agonist ivuxolimab in advanced cancers. Sequenced by immunoSEQ multiplex PCR; TCRdb stores in-frame clones only, minus some. The table lists more than 70,000 clones, about 90% of them singletons. Sequencing was performed on CD4+ or CD8+ T cells sorted from blood, taken in a trial of the OX40 agonist ivuxolimab. The source of these receptors is an adult with an advanced solid tumor such as melanoma, head and neck, liver or kidney cancer.

V gene TRBV9 combines with J gene TRBJ2-2; TRBD2 is a possible D gene (5 bases). The CDR3 has 17 residues. The germline CDR1 and CDR2 sequences are SGDLS and YYNGEE. V lost 0 bases and J 4 bases, leaving 16 bases between the germline ends. The CDR3 DNA reads as TGTGCCAGCAGCGTAGAAGGACTTGCTTTCGGCACCGGGGAGCTGTTTTTT. The encoded protein is CASSVEGLAFGTGELFF.

CDR3 sequence: CASSYGTWGEYEQYF. The CDR3 bases are TGTGCCAGCAGTTATGGGACATGGGGGGAGTACGAGCAGTACTTC. The chain combines TRBV27 with TRBJ2-7, with D perhaps assigned TRBD1 or TRBD2 (6 bases each). Germline-derived CDR1 and CDR2 are MNHEY and SMNVEV (reference sequence). The length of the CDR3 is 15 residues. Trimming took 4 bases from V and 4 from J, leaving 17 bases between them.

The chain joins TRBV6-5 to TRBJ2-3; D unresolved. The CDR3 runs to 14 residues. Germline V gene sequence: CDR1 MNHEY, CDR2 SVGAGI. V was clipped by 2 bases and J by 0 bases, with 6 bases between them. CDR3 sequence (DNA): TGTGCCAGCAGTTACCACTTTAGCACAGATACGCAGTATTTT. Amino acids: CASSYHFSTDTQYF.

V usage is TRBV7-9 and J usage is TRBJ1-2; a possible D gene is TRBD1 (6 bases). Germline CDR1 SEHNR, CDR2 FQNEAQ (reference sequence). The CDR3 contains 13 residues. The ends were cut back, 5 bases at V and 13 bases at J, with 20 bases in the middle. CDR3 bases: TGTGCCAGCAGCCTGGATAGTTGGGGGGCCAGCACCTTC. Encoded protein: CASSLDSWGASTF.